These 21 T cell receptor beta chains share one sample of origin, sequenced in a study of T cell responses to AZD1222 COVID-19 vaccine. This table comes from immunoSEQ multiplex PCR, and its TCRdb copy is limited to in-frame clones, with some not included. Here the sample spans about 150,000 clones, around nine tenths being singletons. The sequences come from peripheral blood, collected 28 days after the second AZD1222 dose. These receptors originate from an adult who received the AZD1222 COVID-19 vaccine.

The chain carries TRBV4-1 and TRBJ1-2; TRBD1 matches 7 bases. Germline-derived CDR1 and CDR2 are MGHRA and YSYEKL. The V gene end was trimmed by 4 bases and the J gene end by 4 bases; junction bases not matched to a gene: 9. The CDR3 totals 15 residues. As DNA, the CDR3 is TGCGCCAGCAGCCCGCGCAGGGACAGACCCTATGGCTACACCTTC. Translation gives CASSPRRDRPYGYTF.

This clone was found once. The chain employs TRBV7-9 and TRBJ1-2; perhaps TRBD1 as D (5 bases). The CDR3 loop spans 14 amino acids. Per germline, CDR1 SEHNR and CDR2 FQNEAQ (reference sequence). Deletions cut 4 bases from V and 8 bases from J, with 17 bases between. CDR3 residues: CASSSGLQTDGYTF. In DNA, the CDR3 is TGTGCCAGCAGCTCGGGACTCCAAACAGACGGCTACACCTTC.

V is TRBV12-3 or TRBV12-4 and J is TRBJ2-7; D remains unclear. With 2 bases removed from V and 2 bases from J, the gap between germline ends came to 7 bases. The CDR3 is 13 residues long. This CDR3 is CASSLWKAYEQYF. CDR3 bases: TGTGCCAGCAGTTTATGGAAAGCCTACGAGCAGTACTTC.

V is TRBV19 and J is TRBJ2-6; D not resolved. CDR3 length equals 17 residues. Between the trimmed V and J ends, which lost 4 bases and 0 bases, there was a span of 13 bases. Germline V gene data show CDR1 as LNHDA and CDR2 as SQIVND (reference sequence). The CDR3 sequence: CASSKSTASSGANVLTF. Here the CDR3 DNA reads TGTGCCAGTAGTAAGAGTACAGCGAGCTCTGGGGCCAACGTCCTGACTTTC.

The CDR3 DNA reads TGTGCCAGCAGTTTATTAGGGACTAGCGGTAATGAGCAGTTCTTC. As protein: CASSLLGTSGNEQFF. V is TRBV27 and J is TRBJ2-1; 11 nucleotides match TRBD2. Per germline, CDR1 MNHEY and CDR2 SMNVEV (reference sequence). Trimming removed 1 base from V and 7 bases from J; junction bases left unmatched: 3. CDR3 size: 15 residues.

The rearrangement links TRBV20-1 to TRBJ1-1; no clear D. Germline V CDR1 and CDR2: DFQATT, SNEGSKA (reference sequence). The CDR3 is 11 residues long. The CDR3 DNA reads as TGCAGCGCCCTTGGAGACACTGAAGCTTTCTTT. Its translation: CSALGDTEAFF.

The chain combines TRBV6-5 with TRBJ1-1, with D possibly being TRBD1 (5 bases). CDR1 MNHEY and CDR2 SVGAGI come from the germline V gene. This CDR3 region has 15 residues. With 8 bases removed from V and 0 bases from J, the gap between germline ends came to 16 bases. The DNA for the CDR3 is TGTGCCAGCGTTCTGGCAGGGCAACTGAACACTGAAGCTTTCTTT. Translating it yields CASVLAGQLNTEAFF.

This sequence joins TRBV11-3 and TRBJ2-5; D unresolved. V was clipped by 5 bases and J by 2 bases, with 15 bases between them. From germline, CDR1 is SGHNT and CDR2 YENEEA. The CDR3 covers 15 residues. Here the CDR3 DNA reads TGTGCCAGCAGCGACCCAGGCCCTTTACAAGAGACCCAGTACTTC. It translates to CASSDPGPLQETQYF.

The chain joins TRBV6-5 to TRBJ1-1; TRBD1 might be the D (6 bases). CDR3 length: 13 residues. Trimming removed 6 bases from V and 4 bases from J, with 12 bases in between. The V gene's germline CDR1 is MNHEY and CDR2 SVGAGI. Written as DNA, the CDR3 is TGTGCCAGCAGACCCCAGGGGATCACTGAAGCTTTCTTT. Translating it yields CASRPQGITEAFF.

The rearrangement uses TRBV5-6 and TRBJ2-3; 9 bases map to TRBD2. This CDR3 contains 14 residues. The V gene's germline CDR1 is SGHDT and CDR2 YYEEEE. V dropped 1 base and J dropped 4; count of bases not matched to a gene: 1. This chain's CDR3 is CASSLPSGADTQYF. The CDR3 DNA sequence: TGTGCCAGCAGCTTGCCTAGCGGGGCAGATACGCAGTATTTT.

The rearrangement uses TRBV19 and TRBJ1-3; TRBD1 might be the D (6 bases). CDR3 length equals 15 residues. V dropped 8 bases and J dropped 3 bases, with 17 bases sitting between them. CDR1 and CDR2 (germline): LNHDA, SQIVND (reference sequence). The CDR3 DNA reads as TGTGCCAGTGAAACAGGGCTGGAGCATGGAAACACCATATATTTT. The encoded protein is CASETGLEHGNTIYF.

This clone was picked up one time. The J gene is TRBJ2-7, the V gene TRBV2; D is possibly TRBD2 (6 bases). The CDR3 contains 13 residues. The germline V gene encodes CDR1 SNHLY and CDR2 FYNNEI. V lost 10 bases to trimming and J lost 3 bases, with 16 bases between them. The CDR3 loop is CATSGGTVYEQYF. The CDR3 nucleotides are TGTGCCACCTCCGGGGGAACAGTCTACGAGCAGTACTTC. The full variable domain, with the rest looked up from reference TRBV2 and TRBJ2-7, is EPEVTQTPSHQVTQMGQEVILRCVPISNHLYFYWYRQILGQKVEFLVSFYNNEISEKSEIFDDQFSVERPDGSNFTLKIRSTKLEDSAMYFCATSGGTVYEQYFGPGTRLTVT.

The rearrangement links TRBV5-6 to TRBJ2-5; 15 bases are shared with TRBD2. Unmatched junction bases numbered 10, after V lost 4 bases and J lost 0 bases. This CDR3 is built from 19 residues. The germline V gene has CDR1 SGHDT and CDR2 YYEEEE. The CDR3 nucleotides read TGTGCCAGCAGCCCAACAGGGACTAGCGGGGGGCCGTACCAAGAGACCCAGTACTTC. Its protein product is CASSPTGTSGGPYQETQYF. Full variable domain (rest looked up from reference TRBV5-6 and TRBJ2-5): DAGVTQSPTHLIKTRGQQVTLRCSPKSGHDTVSWYQQALGQGPQFIFQYYEEEERQRGNFPDRFSGHQFPNYSSELNVNALLLGDSALYLCASSPTGTSGGPYQETQYFGPGTRLLVL.

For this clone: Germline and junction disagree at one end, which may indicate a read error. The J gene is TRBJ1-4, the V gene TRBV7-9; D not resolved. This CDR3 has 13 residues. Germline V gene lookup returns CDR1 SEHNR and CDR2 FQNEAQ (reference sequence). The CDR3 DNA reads TGTGCCAGCAGCTTAGAATCACCCCTAGACCTAGTTTTT. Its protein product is CASSLESPLDLVF.

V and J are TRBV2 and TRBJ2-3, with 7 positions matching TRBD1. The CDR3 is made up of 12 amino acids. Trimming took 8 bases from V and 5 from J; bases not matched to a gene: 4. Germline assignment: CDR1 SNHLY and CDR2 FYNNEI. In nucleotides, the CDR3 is TGTGCCAGCGCAAACAGGGGAGATACGCAGTATTTT. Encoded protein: CASANRGDTQYF.

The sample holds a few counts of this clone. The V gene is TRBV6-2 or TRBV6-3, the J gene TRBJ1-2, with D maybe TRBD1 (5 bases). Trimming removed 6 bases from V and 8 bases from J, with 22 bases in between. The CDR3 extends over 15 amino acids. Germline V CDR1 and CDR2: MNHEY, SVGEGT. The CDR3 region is CASSWAPNGAGGYTF. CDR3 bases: TGTGCCAGCAGCTGGGCCCCGAATGGGGCGGGAGGCTACACCTTC.

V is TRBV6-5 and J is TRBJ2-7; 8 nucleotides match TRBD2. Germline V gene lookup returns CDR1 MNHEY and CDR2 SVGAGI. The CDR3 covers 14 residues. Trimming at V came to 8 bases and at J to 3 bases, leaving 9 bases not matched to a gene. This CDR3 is CASVKRAGGYEQYF. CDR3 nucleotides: TGTGCCAGCGTGAAGAGGGCGGGGGGCTACGAGCAGTACTTC.

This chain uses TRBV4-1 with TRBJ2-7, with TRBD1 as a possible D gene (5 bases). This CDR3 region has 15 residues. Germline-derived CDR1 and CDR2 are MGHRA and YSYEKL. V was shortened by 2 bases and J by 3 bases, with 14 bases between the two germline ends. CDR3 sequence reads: CASSQLVSGYYEQYF. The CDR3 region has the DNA TGCGCCAGCAGCCAATTAGTCTCAGGGTACTACGAGCAGTACTTC.

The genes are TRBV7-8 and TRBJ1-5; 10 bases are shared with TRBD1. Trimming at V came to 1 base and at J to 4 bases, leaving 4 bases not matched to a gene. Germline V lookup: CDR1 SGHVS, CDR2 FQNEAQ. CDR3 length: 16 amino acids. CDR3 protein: CASSLEGQGKNQPQHF. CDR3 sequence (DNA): TGTGCCAGCAGCTTAGAGGGACAGGGGAAGAATCAGCCCCAGCATTTT.

The CDR3 DNA sequence: TGTGCCAGCAGCCCGGGGGCCTCCTACGAGCAGTACTTC. Amino acid sequence: CASSPGASYEQYF. The chain combines TRBV9 with TRBJ2-7; perhaps D is TRBD1 or TRBD2 (6 bases each). Trimming left V 4 bases short and J 0 bases short, with 8 bases between. The CDR3 covers 13 residues. Germline V gives CDR1 SGDLS, CDR2 YYNGEE.

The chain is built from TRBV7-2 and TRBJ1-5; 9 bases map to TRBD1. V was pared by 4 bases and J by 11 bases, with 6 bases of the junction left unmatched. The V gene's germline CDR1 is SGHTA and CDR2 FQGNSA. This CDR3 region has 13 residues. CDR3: CASSWDREMTQHF. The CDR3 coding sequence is TGTGCCAGCAGCTGGGACAGGGAAATGACCCAGCATTTT.